Sequencing of this T cell receptor beta chain was carried out in a study of spatial heterogeneity in lung cancer. Study summary: Detection consistently yielded more beta chains than alpha chains. TCR and UMI combinations that were unique each appeared, on average, more than ten times in raw reads.

The time point is: blood at routine non-recurrence follow-up after resection. Frozen PBMC, nontumor lung or tumor provided whole RNA, which was sequenced unsorted. This clonotype was recorded at least ten times. Antigen unknown. Study results and limitations: Expanded tumor TCRs that were ubiquitous appeared in blood more at resection than follow-up.

This CDR3 spans 14 amino acids. Trimming removed 3 bases from V and 0 bases from J, with 6 bases in between. Germline loops: CDR1 MDHEN, CDR2 SYDVKM. Using its own MiXCR run on the 5' RACE reads, TCRdb lists one record per CDR3 protein. The profile covers around 70,000 distinct CDR3 sequences, with approximately 9% appearing a single time and approximately 2% taken by the ten largest. This sequence was found in a female donor with early-stage non-small cell lung cancer. The V and J genes are TRBV28 and TRBJ2-1; weak D call: TRBD2 (5 bases). This specimen was PBMCs, taken at follow-up. CDR3 protein: CASSFRGSYNEQFF. The CDR3 bases are TGTGCCAGCAGTTTCCGGGGCTCCTACAATGAGCAGTTCTTC.